This T cell receptor (beta chain) was recorded in a study of OX40 agonist ivuxolimab in advanced cancers. On the study more broadly: Cohort: 82.7% men, mean age 60, aged roughly 23 to 90. 30% to 40% of patients had received prior checkpoint inhibitor therapy.

Here immunoSEQ multiplex PCR was the method, and the copy in TCRdb shows in-frame clones only, minus some. Among some 99,000 clones listed, around 85% were seen once. Findings and caveats of the study: Researchers report that CD8+ T cells had, on average, more expanded clones than CD4+. The authors also found low normalized T-cell clonal expansion in some nonresponders.

This CDR3 has 14 amino acids. Germline loops: CDR1 SGDLS, CDR2 YYNGEE. The V and J ends lost 4 bases and 0 bases respectively, with 10 bases between them. This clone was recorded once. Its antigen is as yet unknown. Sequencing used CD4+ or CD8+ T cells sorted from blood, obtained in a trial of the OX40 agonist ivuxolimab. The TCR originated in an adult with an advanced solid tumor such as melanoma, head and neck, liver or kidney cancer. The gene calls are TRBV9 and TRBJ1-1; D is unclear. CDR3 nucleotide sequence: TGTGCCAGCAGCCCTCGGACCTTGAACACTGAAGCTTTCTTT. This translates into CASSPRTLNTEAFF.